Presented here are 27 T cell receptor beta chains from one specimen sequenced in a study of cytomegalovirus exposure and HLA in healthy donors. Profiling relied on immunoSEQ multiplex PCR, and the TCRdb table lists in-frame clones only, not all of them. Among 100,000 to 150,000 clones listed, 95% to 97% were seen once. Sample: PBMCs. The receptors derive from a man aged 18 to 30 in good health and CMV-seronegative.

The V gene is TRBV11-3, the J gene TRBJ1-5, with unresolved D. Germline CDR1 and CDR2: SGHNT and YENEEA. The CDR3 length is 13 residues. With 5 bases removed from V and 7 bases from J, the gap between germline ends came to 12 bases. In DNA form, the CDR3 reads TGTGCCAGCAGCCCGGACGGGAACCAGCCCCAGCATTTT. Translating gives CASSPDGNQPQHF.

The chain is built from TRBV25-1 and TRBJ2-1; D is unclear. Trimming left V 3 bases short and J 8 bases short, with 14 bases between. This CDR3 comprises 14 residues. The germline CDR1 and CDR2 sequences are MGHDK and SYGVNS. The CDR3 here is CASSDGLVVDEQFF. Written as DNA, the CDR3 is TGTGCCAGCAGTGATGGTCTAGTCGTGGATGAGCAGTTCTTC.

This chain joins TRBV7-9 and TRBJ1-2; D remains unclear. With 3 bases removed from V and 10 bases from J, the gap between germline ends came to 9 bases. This CDR3 is 11 amino acids long. Germline CDR1 reads SEHNR; CDR2 reads FQNEAQ (reference sequence). In DNA, the CDR3 is TGTGCCAGCAGCTTTGGAGAGCCCTACACCTTC. It is translated as CASSFGEPYTF.

The V call is TRBV10-1, the J call TRBJ1-5; 7 bases align to TRBD1. CDR3 length equals 19 residues. Germline trimming cut 3 bases from V and 0 bases from J; bases unmatched to any gene: 14. Germline lookup yields CDR1 WNHNN and CDR2 SYGVQD (reference sequence). The chain's CDR3 is CASSERGQTPDYSNQPQHF. The CDR3, as DNA: TGCGCCAGCAGTGAAAGGGGGCAAACCCCAGATTATAGCAATCAGCCCCAGCATTTT.

The V gene is TRBV28, the J gene TRBJ1-1; perhaps TRBD1 as D (5 bases). V was pared by 3 bases and J by 3 bases, with 14 bases between. Germline CDR1 is MDHEN and CDR2 is SYDVKM. The CDR3 has 15 residues. CDR3 DNA sequence: TGTGCCAGCAGTTTTTCAGGGTTTGGCCACACTGAAGCTTTCTTT. It is translated as CASSFSGFGHTEAFF.

The gene calls are TRBV7-6 and TRBJ2-1; the match to TRBD2 covers 13 bases. V was pared by 2 bases and J by 0 bases, with 4 bases of the junction left unmatched. The V gene's germline CDR1 is SGHVS and CDR2 FNYEAQ. CDR3 length: 18 amino acids. CDR3: CASSLPRTSGSSYNEQFF. The CDR3 coding sequence is TGTGCCAGCAGCTTACCTCGGACTAGCGGGAGCTCCTACAATGAGCAGTTCTTC. The variable domain in full, completed from reference TRBV7-6 and TRBJ2-1, reads GAGVSQSPRYKVTKRGQDVALRCDPISGHVSLYWYRQALGQGPEFLTYFNYEAQQDKSGLPNDRFSAERPEGSISTLTIQRTEQRDSAMYRCASSLPRTSGSSYNEQFFGPGTRLTVL.

The rearrangement links TRBV6-6 to TRBJ1-5; D is uncertain. The V gene lost 8 bases and the J gene lost 2 bases, with 7 bases spanning the gap. CDR1 and CDR2 (germline): MNHNY, SVGAGI (reference sequence). The CDR3 has 12 amino acids. CDR3 region: CASAAGNQPQHF. Written as DNA, the CDR3 is TGTGCCAGCGCGGCGGGCAATCAGCCCCAGCATTTT.

V usage is TRBV15 and J usage is TRBJ1-2; D is unclear. The germline CDR1 and CDR2 sequences are LNHNV and YYDKDF (reference sequence). V was pared by 1 base and J by 8 bases, with 14 bases between. This CDR3 region has 14 residues. In DNA, the CDR3 is TGTGCCACCAGCAGAGGGGAGAGAGAACGGGGCTACACCTTC. Translating it yields CATSRGERERGYTF. The full variable domain, its missing parts supplied by reference TRBV15 and TRBJ1-2, is DAMVIQNPRYQVTQFGKPVTLSCSQTLNHNVMYWYQQKSSQAPKLLFHYYDKDFNNEADTPDNFQSRRPNTSFCFLDIRSPGLGDTAMYLCATSRGERERGYTFGSGTRLTVV.

This clone showed up just once. This chain joins TRBV19 and TRBJ2-7, with 7 positions matching TRBD1. This CDR3 has 15 residues. Germline V lookup: CDR1 LNHDA, CDR2 SQIVND (reference sequence). With V trimmed by 4 bases and J by 0 bases, 6 bases remained unmatched. The CDR3 sequence is CASSRPGQTSYEQYF. The CDR3 bases are TGTGCCAGTAGTAGGCCGGGACAGACCTCCTACGAGCAGTACTTC.

The genes are TRBV15 and TRBJ1-4, with TRBD1 matching 8 bases. With 2 bases clipped from V and 7 bases from J, the junction kept 12 bases outside the gene matches. From germline, CDR1 is LNHNV and CDR2 YYDKDF (reference sequence). The CDR3 has 17 residues. CDR3 in DNA: TGTGCCACCAGCAGATCCCGCCCGGGACAGGAACGTGAAAAACTGTTTTTT. Residues: CATSRSRPGQEREKLFF.

The genes are TRBV28 and TRBJ1-1; maybe TRBD1 (6 bases). Trimming removed 3 bases from V and 10 bases from J, with 9 bases in between. CDR3 length: 11 amino acids. Germline-derived CDR1 and CDR2 are MDHEN and SYDVKM. As DNA, the CDR3 is TGTGCCAGCAGTTTCGGGACAAGAGCTTTCTTT. Translation: CASSFGTRAFF.

The genes are TRBV11-2 and TRBJ1-1; the D is unclear. Trimming shortened V by 0 bases and J by 7 bases, and 12 bases separated the two germline ends. The CDR3 sequence is 14 residues long. The germline V gene encodes CDR1 SGHAT and CDR2 FQNNGV. CDR3 sequence (DNA): TGTGCCAGCAGCTTAGACGTTCGAGGGAGTGAAGCTTTCTTT. Amino acids: CASSLDVRGSEAFF.

The gene calls are TRBV2 and TRBJ1-2; maybe TRBD1 (6 bases). Germline V gives CDR1 SNHLY, CDR2 FYNNEI. CDR3 size: 16 residues. V was trimmed by 3 bases and J by 7 bases, leaving 21 bases between them. In nucleotides, the CDR3 is TGTGCCAGCAGTGACCCCATCTTCGACAGGTCTGGTGGCTACACCTTC. This gives the protein CASSDPIFDRSGGYTF. Complete variable domain (other parts from reference TRBV2 and TRBJ1-2): EPEVTQTPSHQVTQMGQEVILRCVPISNHLYFYWYRQILGQKVEFLVSFYNNEISEKSEIFDDQFSVERPDGSNFTLKIRSTKLEDSAMYFCASSDPIFDRSGGYTFGSGTRLTVV.

J is TRBJ2-3 and V is TRBV7-2; weak D call: TRBD2 (5 bases). The CDR3 length is 12 residues. V was pared by 5 bases and J by 6 bases, with 9 bases between. Germline V gene data show CDR1 as SGHTA and CDR2 as FQGNSA. The CDR3 region has the DNA TGTGCCAGCAGCCTAACTAGGGATACGCAGTATTTT. It yields the protein CASSLTRDTQYF.

This sequence joins TRBV5-6 and TRBJ1-2; 7 nucleotides align to TRBD1. This CDR3 spans 14 amino acids. J gave up 2 bases and V 0 bases, and 1 base lay outside the gene matches. CDR1 and CDR2 from the germline V gene are SGHDT and YYEEEE. The CDR3 nucleotides are TGTGCCAGCAGCTTGGGGACAGGCAACTATGGCTACACCTTC. Protein: CASSLGTGNYGYTF.

J is TRBJ2-3 and V is TRBV16, with D possibly being TRBD1 (6 bases). Germline values: CDR1 KGHSY, CDR2 FQNENV. This CDR3 spans 13 amino acids. V was cut by 0 bases and J by 10 bases, with 11 bases left in between. Written as DNA, the CDR3 is TGTGCCAGCAGCCAATCGGCGGACAGCTCGCAGTATTTT. As protein: CASSQSADSSQYF.

The chain couples TRBV7-8 to TRBJ1-1, with a weak D call TRBD1 (6 bases). V lost 1 base to trimming and J lost 7 bases, with 10 bases between them. Germline assignment: CDR1 SGHVS and CDR2 FQNEAQ. The CDR3 contains 13 residues. The CDR3 nucleotides are TGTGCCAGCAGCTTAGGAAGGACAGTTGAAGCTTTCTTT. Translation gives CASSLGRTVEAFF.

This clone was seen only once. The CDR3 protein is CASSFGLAGGDEQFF. The CDR3, as DNA: TGTGCCAGCAGCTTTGGACTAGCGGGAGGGGATGAGCAGTTCTTC. The rearrangement joins TRBV7-7 to TRBJ2-1; TRBD2 matches 15 bases. The CDR3 is made up of 15 amino acids. Germline values: CDR1 SSHAT, CDR2 FNYEAQ (reference sequence). V was pared by 3 bases and J by 8 bases, with 2 bases of the junction left unmatched.

The rearrangement uses TRBV18 and TRBJ1-1, with TRBD1 matching over 8 bases. The germline V gene encodes CDR1 KGHSH and CDR2 LQKENI. J was trimmed by 4 bases and V by 5 bases; bases with no gene match: 15. CDR3 size: 17 residues. CDR3 DNA: TGTGCCAGCTCATTCCAACCCCCGACAGGGGTGGGCACTGAAGCTTTCTTT. This codes for CASSFQPPTGVGTEAFF. Using reference TRBV18 and TRBJ1-1 for the parts outside the CDR3, the full variable domain is NAGVMQNPRHLVRRRGQEARLRCSPMKGHSHVYWYRQLPEEGLKFMVYLQKENIIDESGMPKERFSAEFPKEGPSILRIQQVVRGDSAAYFCASSFQPPTGVGTEAFFGQGTRLTVV.

The J gene is TRBJ2-7, the V gene TRBV4-3; 8 bases match TRBD1. Germline V gives CDR1 LGHNA, CDR2 YSLEER. J was trimmed by 5 bases and V by 1 base; bases with no gene match: 16. The CDR3 is 18 amino acids. Here the CDR3 reads CASSQVKTGVGFVDEQYF. In DNA form, the CDR3 reads TGCGCCAGCAGCCAAGTTAAGACAGGGGTTGGATTTGTCGACGAGCAGTACTTC.

This chain joins TRBV19 and TRBJ2-6; unclear D gene. The CDR3 totals 15 residues. Germline V lookup: CDR1 LNHDA, CDR2 SQIVND (reference sequence). V was clipped by 4 bases and J by 4 bases, with 11 bases between them. CDR3 loop: CASSTTVTGANVLTF. CDR3 coding DNA: TGTGCCAGTAGTACTACTGTTACGGGGGCCAACGTCCTGACTTTC.

This clone was seen only once. V usage is TRBV27 and J usage is TRBJ2-7; 10 positions match TRBD2. V gave up 6 bases and J gave up 2 bases; unmatched junction bases: 4. The germline V gene has CDR1 MNHEY and CDR2 SMNVEV (reference sequence). The CDR3 totals 14 residues. The DNA of the CDR3 is TGTGCCAGCAGCCGGACTAGCGGCGCCTACGAGCAGTACTTC. Residues: CASSRTSGAYEQYF.

As concerns this clone: The same CDR3 arises from other DNA sequences in this sample as well. This chain uses TRBV5-1 with TRBJ2-7, with 9 positions matching TRBD2. Trimming took 4 bases from V and 1 from J; bases not matched to a gene: 0. CDR3 size: 13 residues. The germline CDR1 and CDR2 sequences are SGHRS and YFSETQ. The CDR3 nucleotides are TGCGCCAGCAGCCTAGCGGGATCCTACGAGCAGTACTTC. Residues: CASSLAGSYEQYF.

The gene calls are TRBV5-6 and TRBJ2-2; perhaps TRBD2 as D (6 bases). Per germline, CDR1 SGHDT and CDR2 YYEEEE. Trimming took off 0 bases at V and 6 bases at J, with 9 bases between the two ends. This CDR3 spans 14 amino acids. CDR3 region: CASSLGGGPGELFF. The CDR3 DNA reads as TGTGCCAGCAGCTTGGGGGGAGGCCCCGGGGAGCTGTTTTTT.

The J gene is TRBJ2-3, the V gene TRBV9, with 9 bases fitting TRBD1. This CDR3 has 14 residues. J gave up 7 bases and V 3 bases, and 6 bases lay outside the gene matches. Germline values: CDR1 SGDLS, CDR2 YYNGEE. As DNA, the CDR3 is TGTGCCAGCAGCGAACAGGGGGCAGAAAATACGCAGTATTTT. It codes for CASSEQGAENTQYF. The complete variable domain, with remaining parts taken from reference TRBV9 and TRBJ2-3, reads DSGVTQTPKHLITATGQRVTLRCSPRSGDLSVYWYQQSLDQGLQFLIQYYNGEERAKGNILERFSAQQFPDLHSELNLSSLELGDSALYFCASSEQGAENTQYFGPGTRLTVL.

This chain connects TRBV7-9 to TRBJ2-1; 13 nucleotides agree with TRBD2. V lost 5 bases, J lost 6 bases, and 4 bases stayed unmatched. This CDR3 region has 15 residues. The germline gives CDR1 SEHNR, CDR2 FQNEAQ (reference sequence). CDR3 nucleotides: TGTGCCAGCAGCACTAGCGGGAGGGGGGTCAATGAGCAGTTCTTC. It codes for CASSTSGRGVNEQFF.

Turning to this clone: The junction differs from germline at one of its ends, possibly a read error. The chain joins TRBV27 to TRBJ2-1; 12 nucleotides line up with TRBD2. This CDR3 spans 13 amino acids. From germline, CDR1 is MNHEY and CDR2 SMNVEV (reference sequence). CDR3 nucleotide sequence: TGTGCCAGCAGTTTCACCCGGACTAGCGGGACACTCTTC. Amino acid sequence: CASSFTRTSGTLF.